A selection of T cell receptor beta chains follows, all from one sample in a study of cytotoxic CD8 clonotypes in ibrutinib-treated CLL. TCRdb keeps only in-frame clones here, not all; method: immunoSEQ multiplex PCR. The profile covers a few hundred thousand clones, with around 70% appearing a single time and less than 20% taken by the ten largest. The sequences come from PBMCs, collected after 24 months of ibrutinib treatment. The receptors stem from a human donor with chronic lymphocytic leukemia. Both conserved end residues are part of each CDR3. D genes are given only for firm matches. For some rows the clone size is stated as once, few or many, or as a class when expanded; others skip it.

cdr3_length	v_call	j_call	clone_size	d_call	cdr3_nt	cdr3_aa
14	TRBV27	TRBJ2-2	.	.	TGTGCCAGCAGTATTGGACTTGGTAGCGGGGAGCTGTTTTTT	CASSIGLGSGELFF
15	TRBV5-1	TRBJ2-5	.	TRBD1	TGCGCCAGCAGCTCCACAGGGGGTATACAAGAGACCCAGTACTTC	CASSSTGGIQETQYF
13	TRBV7-2	TRBJ2-7	.	.	TGTGCCAGCAGCTTCCAGGGATTCTACGAGCAGTACTTC	CASSFQGFYEQYF
13	TRBV7-3	TRBJ2-7	.	.	TGTGCCAGCAGCTTAGGGAGAAGCGACGAGCAGTACTTC	CASSLGRSDEQYF
14	TRBV18	TRBJ2-3	.	.	TGTGCCAGCTCACCAGTTTTGGTTACAGATACGCAGTATTTT	CASSPVLVTDTQYF
13	TRBV29-1	TRBJ2-7	.	TRBD2	TGCAGCACTCGACTAGCGGGAGGTAACGAGCAGTACTTC	CSTRLAGGNEQYF
13	TRBV7-2	TRBJ1-1	few	.	TGTGCCAGCAGCACTACACTTCAGGTTACGGCTTTCTTT	CASSTTLQVTAFF
13	TRBV6-1	TRBJ2-7	.	TRBD2	TGTGCCAGCATTAGCGGGCCAAACTACGAGCAGTACTTC	CASISGPNYEQYF
14	TRBV7-2	TRBJ2-7	.	.	TGTGCCAGCAGCCCAGGGTTGGGGGGCAGGGAGCAGTACTTC	CASSPGLGGREQYF
15	TRBV18	TRBJ1-4	.	.	TGTGCCAGCTCACCACACAGGGAAACTAATGAAAAACTGTTTTTT	CASSPHRETNEKLFF
15	TRBV5-1	TRBJ2-2	.	.	TGCGCCAGCAGCTTGGTGGTCTTACAGGCCGGGGAGCTGTTTTTT	CASSLVVLQAGELFF
14	TRBV5-1	TRBJ1-5	.	TRBD1	TGCGCCAGCAGCTCGGGACAGGGTGGTCAGCCCCAGCATTTT	CASSSGQGGQPQHF
11	TRBV6-6	TRBJ2-7	few	.	TGTGCCAGCAGTGGCGGACGCGAGCAGTACTTC	CASSGGREQYF
16	TRBV2	TRBJ1-2	.	.	TGTGCCAGCAGTGAAGCGCAGGGGCGAGCTAACTATGGCTACACCTTC	CASSEAQGRANYGYTF